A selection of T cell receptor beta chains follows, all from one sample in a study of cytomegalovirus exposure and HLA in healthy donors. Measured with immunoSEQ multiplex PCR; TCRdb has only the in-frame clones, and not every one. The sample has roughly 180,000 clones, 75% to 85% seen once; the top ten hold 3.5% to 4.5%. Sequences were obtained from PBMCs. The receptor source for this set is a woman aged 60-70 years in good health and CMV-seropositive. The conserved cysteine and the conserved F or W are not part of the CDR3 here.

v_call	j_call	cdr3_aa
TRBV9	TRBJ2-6	ASSVPGANGLT
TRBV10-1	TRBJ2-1	ASGEGKGSAYNEQF
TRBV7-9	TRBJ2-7	ASSLAGGGPHEQY
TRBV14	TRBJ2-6	ASSQGLGVPGANVLT
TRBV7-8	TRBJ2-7	ASSSKADSYPSYEQY
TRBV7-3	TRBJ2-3	ASSPGPRTDTQY
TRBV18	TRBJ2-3	ASSLRLAGGKDTQY
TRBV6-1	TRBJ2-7	ASSASGSSYEQY
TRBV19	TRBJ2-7	ASSPRQGYEQY
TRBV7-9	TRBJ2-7	ASSLESGVREQY
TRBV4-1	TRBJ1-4	ASSQDPTDLNEKLF
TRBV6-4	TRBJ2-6	ASRPGQGASGANGLT
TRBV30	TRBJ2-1	AWSVWAGPYNEQF
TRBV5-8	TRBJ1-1	ASSLALGRGARAF
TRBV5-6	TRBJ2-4	ASSFGTGDYIQY
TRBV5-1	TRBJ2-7	ASSPGTGGQYEQY
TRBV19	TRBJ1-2	ASSIGGTGVNYGYT
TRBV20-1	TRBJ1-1	SARGATEAF
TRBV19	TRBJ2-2	ASRGQGAVPGELF
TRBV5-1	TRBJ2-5	ASNTGLAGSETQY
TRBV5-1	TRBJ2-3	ASSLADPSTDTQY
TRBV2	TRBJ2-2	ASSDPGLAGFGELF
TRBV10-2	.	ASSVTGPYEQY
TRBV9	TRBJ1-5	ASSAGGDRGGNQPQH
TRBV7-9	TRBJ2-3	ASSLEGLATSTDTQY
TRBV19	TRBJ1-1	ASSSGFGRANTEAF
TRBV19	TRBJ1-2	ASRQGENYGYT
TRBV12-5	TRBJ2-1	ASVEHYRGRNEQF
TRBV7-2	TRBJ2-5	ASSLAGGPGETQY
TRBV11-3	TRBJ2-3	ASSKLASSTDTQY
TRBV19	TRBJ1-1	ATSPRLDTEAF
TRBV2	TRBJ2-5	ASSGDSQETQY
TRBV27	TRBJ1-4	ASSLSGQEKLF
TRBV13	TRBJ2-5	ASSLKGGSGETQY
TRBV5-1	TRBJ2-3	ASSSGTPLDTQY
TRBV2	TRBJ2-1	ASSADWSSYNEQF
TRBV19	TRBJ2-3	ASGDREETDTQY
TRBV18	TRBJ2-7	ASSPPGRRELEQY
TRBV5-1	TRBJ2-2	ASSGGLNTGELF
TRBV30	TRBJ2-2	AWIKGANTGELF
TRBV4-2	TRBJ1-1	ASGSRNDLMTGANTEAF
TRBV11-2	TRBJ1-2	ASNLAGRFNYGYT
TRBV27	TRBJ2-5	ASSPSDRVETQY
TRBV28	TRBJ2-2	ASIQTGELF
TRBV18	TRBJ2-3	ASGDRAATDTQY
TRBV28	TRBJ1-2	ASSLSAGEGGNYGYT
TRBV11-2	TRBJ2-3	ASSSQGITDTQY
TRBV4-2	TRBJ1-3	ASSTISGNTIY
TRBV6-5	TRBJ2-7	ASSDGSASYEQY
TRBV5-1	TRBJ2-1	ASSRFAQAGVYNEQF
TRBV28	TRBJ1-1	ASSFRGVTEAF
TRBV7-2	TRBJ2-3	ASAAGRTDTQY
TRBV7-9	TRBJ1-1	SSSLGGWEGATEAF
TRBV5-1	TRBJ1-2	ASNYGTGHGYT
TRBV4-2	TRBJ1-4	ASSQPQGAGTNEKLF
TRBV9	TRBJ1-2	ASSAQGVQTSYGYT
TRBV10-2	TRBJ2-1	ASARGEAGGNEQF
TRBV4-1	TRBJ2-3	ASSQDRTGGLTDTQY
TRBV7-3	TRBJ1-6	ASSSGGRRAPLH